This T cell receptor beta chain is from a study of blood T cell repertoires in COVID-19. Overall study context: Spain, Italy and the United States supplied samples that represented acute and convalescent COVID-19. T cells, B-cell-depleted T cells, or PBMCs provided the cDNA or gDNA that served as material.

Per the study methods: Estimation of nucleated cell counts relied on the amplification of reference gene primers. Clones were sequenced by immunoSEQ multiplex PCR, and TCRdb holds only the in-frame ones, with some missing. V, J and clone size are those of that table, while D and trimming were read from the DNA. This table has around 42,000 clones, approximately 80% appearing once. The receptor comes from a woman aged 55-69 years with acute or convalescent COVID-19. Input material: peripheral blood.

CDR3 region: CASAGNSYEQYF. In nucleotides, the CDR3 is TGTGCCTCCGCAGGGAACTCCTACGAGCAGTACTTC. The gene calls are TRBV10-3 and TRBJ2-7, with TRBD1 as a possible D gene (5 bases). CDR1 is ENHRY and CDR2 is SYGVKD in the germline V gene. The V and J ends lost 11 bases and 0 bases respectively, with 11 bases between them. The CDR3 has 12 residues.